The 16 T cell receptor beta chains below all came from one sample that was sequenced in a study of human T cells and chemical hapten exposure. One entry per CDR3 protein results from TCRdb running MiXCR on the RACE reads. The table lists 180,000 or so distinct CDR3 sequences, approximately 14% of them singletons. Time point: patch test 1, 2 weeks after DPC sensitization. The treatment here: therapeutic diphenylcyclopropenone sensitization with weekly scalp DPC. The source material was whole blood, sampled in connection with sensitization to the hapten diphenylcyclopropenone (DPC). The receptors were sampled from a woman in her 30s with alopecia areata. Some clones in this sample may be carry-over from other donors' samples.

This clonotype was picked up many times. CDR3 loop: CASSPQSLSAEAFF. The CDR3 region has the DNA TGCGCCAGCAGCCCGCAATCTCTTAGCGCTGAAGCTTTCTTT. This sequence joins TRBV5-1 and TRBJ1-1, with D uncertain. This CDR3 contains 14 residues. V dropped 4 bases and J dropped 6 bases, with 16 bases sitting between them. Germline-derived CDR1 and CDR2 are SGHRS and YFSETQ.

This clonotype was found a few times. The chain uses TRBV5-1 and TRBJ1-1; D call uncertain. This CDR3 has 14 amino acids. With 0 bases removed from V and 1 base from J, the gap between germline ends came to 7 bases. Germline V gives CDR1 SGHRS, CDR2 YFSETQ. The CDR3 loop is CASSLVVRNTEAFF. For the CDR3, the DNA is TGCGCCAGCAGCTTGGTCGTAAGGAACACTGAAGCTTTCTTT. The complete variable domain, with remaining parts taken from reference TRBV5-1 and TRBJ1-1, reads KAGVTQTPRYLIKTRGQQVTLSCSPISGHRSVSWYQQTPGQGLQFLFEYFSETQRNKGNFPGRFSGRQFSNSRSEMNVSTLELGDSALYLCASSLVVRNTEAFFGQGTRLTVV.

The V call is TRBV7-2, the J call TRBJ2-5; 7 positions agree with TRBD2. The CDR3 has 16 amino acids. The trim removed 6 bases at V and 5 bases at J, leaving 15 bases unmatched. CDR1 is SGHTA and CDR2 is FQGNSA in the germline V gene. The CDR3 DNA reads as TGTGCCAGCAGTTATCGCTGGGGGGGGAGGCGGGAGACCCAGTACTTC. Amino acids: CASSYRWGGRRETQYF.

Many counts were recorded for this clonotype. This chain uses TRBV6-2 or TRBV6-3 with TRBJ2-1; 9 positions agree with TRBD2. CDR1 MNHEY and CDR2 SVGEGT come from the germline V gene. J was trimmed by 9 bases and V by 2 bases; bases with no gene match: 8. The CDR3 length is 15 residues. CDR3 amino acids: CASSYGVAGAGEQFF. CDR3 nucleotide sequence: TGTGCCAGCAGTTACGGGGTAGCGGGAGCCGGTGAGCAGTTCTTC.

This clonotype was detected only a few times. CDR3 coding DNA: TGCAGTGCCTCTCGAAAAGAGACCCAGTACTTC. Its translation is CSASRKETQYF. The chain is built from TRBV20-1 and TRBJ2-5; no firm D call. The CDR3 is made up of 11 amino acids. Per the germline V gene, CDR1 is DFQATT and CDR2 is SNEGSKA (reference sequence). Trimming took off 6 bases at V and 3 bases at J, with 8 bases between the two ends.

There are many counts of this clonotype. V is TRBV20-1 and J is TRBJ2-1, with 9 bases aligning to TRBD2. Trimming cost V 0 bases and J 8 bases; bases outside gene matches: 11. The CDR3 consists of 16 residues. Germline V gene lookup returns CDR1 DFQATT and CDR2 SNEGSKA (reference sequence). CDR3 sequence reads: CSARDVAGVMGDEQFF. DNA of the CDR3: TGCAGTGCTAGAGATGTAGCGGGAGTAATGGGCGATGAGCAGTTCTTC.

Only a few counts were recorded for this clonotype. The genes are TRBV6-5 and TRBJ1-2, with D hard to call. Germline lookup yields CDR1 MNHEY and CDR2 SVGAGI. Trimming removed 6 bases at V and 5 bases at J, with 16 bases between. CDR3 size: 14 residues. The CDR3 nucleotides read TGTGCCAGCAGACCCTACCTGGGTTTGTATGGCTACACCTTC. Amino acids: CASRPYLGLYGYTF.

This clonotype has ten or more counts. V usage is TRBV28 and J usage is TRBJ2-4; 7 bases are shared with TRBD1. The CDR3 sequence is 12 residues long. J was trimmed by 6 bases and V by 6 bases; bases with no gene match: 2. Germline V gene sequence: CDR1 MDHEN, CDR2 SYDVKM. The CDR3 DNA reads as TGTGCCAGCAGCGACAGGGTAAACATTCAGTACTTC. As protein: CASSDRVNIQYF. Together with reference TRBV28 and TRBJ2-4, the CDR3 gives the full variable domain: DVKVTQSSRYLVKRTGEKVFLECVQDMDHENMFWYRQDPGLGLRLIYFSYDVKMKEKGDIPEGYSVSREKKERFSLILESASTNQTSMYLCASSDRVNIQYFGAGTRLSVL.

The DNA for the CDR3 is TGCGCCAGCAGCCAGAGGACAGGGCGAAATGAGCAGTTCTTC. Amino acids: CASSQRTGRNEQFF. This rearrangement joins TRBV5-1 to TRBJ2-1, with TRBD1 matching over 8 bases. The J segment lost 7 bases and the V segment lost 4 bases, leaving 7 bases of the junction unmatched. CDR1 is SGHRS, CDR2 YFSETQ, per germline. The CDR3 contains 14 residues.

This clonotype turned up a few times. The V gene is TRBV7-3, the J gene TRBJ2-2, with D perhaps being TRBD1 or TRBD2 (5 bases each). V lost 5 bases to trimming and J lost 4 bases, with 8 bases between them. The CDR3 contains 13 residues. The germline gives CDR1 SGHTA, CDR2 FQGTGA. CDR3 coding DNA: TGTGCCAGCAGCGGGGGTCCCACCGGGGAGCTGTTTTTT. The encoded protein is CASSGGPTGELFF.

This clonotype showed up many times. This sequence joins TRBV3-1 and TRBJ2-3, with TRBD1 matching over 8 bases. The CDR3 runs to 16 residues. Per germline, CDR1 LGHDT and CDR2 YNNKEL (reference sequence). Trimming removed 6 bases from V and 2 bases from J; junction bases left unmatched: 10. The CDR3 loop reads CASRLAGTGLTDTQYF. The CDR3 DNA sequence: TGTGCCAGCAGACTCGCCGGGACAGGTCTCACAGATACGCAGTATTTT.

The table lists this clonotype with many counts. The chain links TRBV29-1 to TRBJ1-2; no clear D gene. The CDR3 covers 13 residues. CDR1 SQVTM and CDR2 ANQGSEA come from the germline V gene. Trimming removed 4 bases at V and 2 bases at J, with 11 bases between. CDR3 sequence (DNA): TGCAGCGTTGCCGGGATCATCAACTATGGCTACACCTTC. Translation: CSVAGIINYGYTF.

This clonotype was seen only a few times. The V call is TRBV28, the J call TRBJ1-1; D not resolved. The CDR3 sequence is 12 residues long. Germline V gene sequence: CDR1 MDHEN, CDR2 SYDVKM. Trimming took off 5 bases at V and 4 bases at J, with 8 bases between the two ends. The CDR3 region has the DNA TGTGCCAGCAGTAAATACAGCACTGAAGCTTTCTTT. It specifies CASSKYSTEAFF.

The chain carries TRBV20-1 and TRBJ2-1; 9 positions agree with TRBD1. The J call may be in error: the DNA end matches TRBJ2-7 better. The CDR3 consists of 14 residues. Germline values: CDR1 DFQATT, CDR2 SNEGSKA (reference sequence). CDR3 DNA sequence: TGCAGTGCTCTACAGGGGGCGCTTACTAATGAGCAGTACTTC. Its protein product is CSALQGALTNEQYF.

The rearrangement links TRBV4-3 to TRBJ2-2; D not certain. V was cut by 1 base and J by 8 bases, with 14 bases left in between. This CDR3 is 15 amino acids long. CDR1 is LGHNA and CDR2 is YSLEER in the germline V gene. CDR3 nucleotide sequence: TGCGCCAGCAGCCAAGGATCCGTGGGTAGGGGGGAGCTGTTTTTT. Amino acid sequence: CASSQGSVGRGELFF.

This clonotype was seen a few times. This chain uses TRBV20-1 with TRBJ2-2, with D perhaps TRBD1 (5 bases). The germline V and J ends were trimmed by 3 bases and 5 bases, with 13 bases remaining between them. The V gene's germline CDR1 is DFQATT and CDR2 SNEGSKA (reference sequence). CDR3 size: 14 residues. CDR3 sequence: CSASRPAGTGELFF. The CDR3 DNA reads TGCAGTGCTAGCCGACCGGCAGGGACCGGGGAGCTGTTTTTT.